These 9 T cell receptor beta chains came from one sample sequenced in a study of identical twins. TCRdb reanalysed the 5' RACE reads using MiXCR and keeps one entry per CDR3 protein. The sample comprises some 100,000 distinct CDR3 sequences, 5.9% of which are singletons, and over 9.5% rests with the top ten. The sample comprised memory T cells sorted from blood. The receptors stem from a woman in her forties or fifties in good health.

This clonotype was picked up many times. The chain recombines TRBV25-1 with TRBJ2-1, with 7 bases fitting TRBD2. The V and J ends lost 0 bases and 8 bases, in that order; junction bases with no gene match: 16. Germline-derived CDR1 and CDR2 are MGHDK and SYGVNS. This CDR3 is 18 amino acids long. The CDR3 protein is CASSEYRFRSGLVDEQFF. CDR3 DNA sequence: TGTGCCAGCAGTGAATATAGGTTCCGTAGCGGGTTGGTTGATGAGCAGTTCTTC.

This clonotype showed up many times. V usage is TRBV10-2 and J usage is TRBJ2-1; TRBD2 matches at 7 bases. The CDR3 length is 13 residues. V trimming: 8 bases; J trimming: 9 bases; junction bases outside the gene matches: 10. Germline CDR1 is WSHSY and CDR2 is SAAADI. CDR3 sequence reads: CASHSSGNFEQFF. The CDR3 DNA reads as TGCGCCAGCCACTCCAGCGGGAACTTTGAGCAGTTCTTC.

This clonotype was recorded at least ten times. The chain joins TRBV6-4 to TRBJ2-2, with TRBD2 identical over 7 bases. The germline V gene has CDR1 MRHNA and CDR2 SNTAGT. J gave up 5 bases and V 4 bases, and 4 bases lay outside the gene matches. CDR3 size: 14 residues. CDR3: CASSGDYQTGELFF. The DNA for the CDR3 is TGTGCCAGCAGTGGGGACTACCAAACCGGGGAGCTGTTTTTT.

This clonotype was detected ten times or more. In nucleotides, the CDR3 is TGTGCCAGCATTCCCGATACCGGGTCCGGGCCCCAGCATTTT. Its protein is CASIPDTGSGPQHF. The rearrangement joins TRBV12-3 or TRBV12-4 to TRBJ1-5; no reliable D call. V was clipped by 7 bases and J by 9 bases, with 19 bases between them. The CDR3 runs to 14 residues.

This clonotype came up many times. This CDR3 is CAWTPSSDEKLFF. CDR3 bases: TGTGCCTGGACCCCGTCGTCGGATGAAAAACTGTTTTTT. This chain links TRBV30 with TRBJ1-4, with D uncertain. The V gene's germline CDR1 is GTSNPN and CDR2 SVGIG (reference sequence). V was clipped by 4 bases and J by 6 bases, with 12 bases between them. This CDR3 comprises 13 residues. The full variable domain, in which reference TRBV30 and TRBJ1-4 provide the parts outside the CDR3, is SQTIHQWPATLVQPVGSPLSLECTVEGTSNPNLYWYRQAAGRGLQLLFYSVGIGQISSEVPQNLSASRPQDRQFILSSKKLLLSDSGFYLCAWTPSSDEKLFFGSGTQLSVL.

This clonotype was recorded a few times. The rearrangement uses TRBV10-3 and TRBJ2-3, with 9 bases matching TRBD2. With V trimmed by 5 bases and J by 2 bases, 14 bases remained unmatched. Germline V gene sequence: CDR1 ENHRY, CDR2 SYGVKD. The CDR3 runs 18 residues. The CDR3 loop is CAISQGGGLATTTDTQYF. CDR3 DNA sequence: TGTGCCATCAGTCAAGGCGGGGGACTAGCTACCACCACAGATACGCAGTATTTT.

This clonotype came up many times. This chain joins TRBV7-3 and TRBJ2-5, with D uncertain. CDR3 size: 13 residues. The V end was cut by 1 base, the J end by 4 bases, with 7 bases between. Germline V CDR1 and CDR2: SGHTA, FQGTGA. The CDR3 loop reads CASSLSPGETQYF. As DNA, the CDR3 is TGTGCCAGCAGCTTAAGCCCGGGAGAGACCCAGTACTTC.

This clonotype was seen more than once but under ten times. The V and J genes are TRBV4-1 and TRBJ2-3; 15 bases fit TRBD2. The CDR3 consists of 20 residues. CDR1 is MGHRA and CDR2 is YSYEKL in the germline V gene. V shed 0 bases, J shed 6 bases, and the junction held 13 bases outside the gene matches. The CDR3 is CASSQDGSLGLAGGGDTQYF. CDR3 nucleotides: TGCGCCAGCAGCCAAGATGGCTCGTTGGGACTAGCGGGAGGAGGGGATACGCAGTATTTT.

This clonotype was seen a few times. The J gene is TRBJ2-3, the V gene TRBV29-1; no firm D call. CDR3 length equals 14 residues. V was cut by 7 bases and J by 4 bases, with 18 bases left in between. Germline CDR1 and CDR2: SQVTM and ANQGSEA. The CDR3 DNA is TGCAGCGCTTTGGCCCCTGCCTCACCAGATACGCAGTATTTT. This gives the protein CSALAPASPDTQYF.